This T cell receptor beta chain emerged from a study of T and B cells in COVID-19 patients. Blood genomic DNA input for TRB amplification was roughly 250-550 ng. V lost 3 bases and J lost 3, with 15 bases in between. The CDR3 contains 16 residues. Multiplex PCR with BIOMED2 TRB-A/B primer pools amplified TRB rearrangements. TCRdb independently ran MiXCR on the multiplex PCR reads; one entry per CDR3 protein. Of approximately 26,000 distinct CDR3 sequences detected, 30% to 35% appear once; the ten largest clones hold approximately 1.7%. The V call is TRBV12-3 or TRBV12-4, the J call TRBJ1-5; D call uncertain. This sequence originates from a human donor who had recovered from COVID-19. The material sequenced was blood. The CDR3 DNA reads as TGTGCCAGCAGTTTTAGTATGGGCAGTGACAATCAGCCCCAGCATTTT. It specifies CASSFSMGSDNQPQHF.